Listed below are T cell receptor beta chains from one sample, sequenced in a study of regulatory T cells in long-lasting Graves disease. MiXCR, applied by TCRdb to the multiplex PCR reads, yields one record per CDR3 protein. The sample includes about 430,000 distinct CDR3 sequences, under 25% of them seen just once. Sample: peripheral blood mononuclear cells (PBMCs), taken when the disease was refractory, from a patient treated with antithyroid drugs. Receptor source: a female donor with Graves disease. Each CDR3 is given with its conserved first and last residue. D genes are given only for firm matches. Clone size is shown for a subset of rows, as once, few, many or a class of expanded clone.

CDR3: CASRGDRGTFF
DNA: TGTGCCAGCAGGGGGGACAGGGGAACGTTCTTC
D: TRBD1
J: TRBJ2-4
size: once
V: TRBV2

CDR3: CASSAGGTGGYEQYF
DNA: TGTGCCAGCAGTGCCGGGGGGACAGGGGGCTACGAGCAGTACTTC
D: TRBD1
J: TRBJ2-7
size: NA
V: TRBV6-1

CDR3: CSARDARGEYSYEQYF
DNA: TGCAGTGCTAGAGATGCCAGGGGCGAGTACTCCTACGAGCAGTACTTC
D: NA
J: TRBJ2-7
size: few
V: TRBV20-1

CDR3: CASSLAGEGYYEQYF
DNA: TGTGCCAGCAGCTTAGCGGGAGAGGGGTACTACGAGCAGTACTTC
D: NA
J: TRBJ2-7
size: many
V: TRBV7-6

CDR3: CSARDEVVGVGGQQYF
DNA: TGCAGTGCTAGAGATGAGGTAGTGGGAGTAGGGGGGCAGCAGTACTTC
D: NA
J: TRBJ2-7
size: few
V: TRBV20-1

CDR3: CSARARDRFSTEAFF
DNA: TGCAGTGCTAGAGCGCGGGACAGGTTTAGCACTGAAGCTTTCTTT
D: TRBD1
J: TRBJ1-1
size: NA
V: TRBV20-1

CDR3: CSVVAGHYYEQYF
DNA: TGCAGCGTTGTAGCGGGGCACTACTACGAGCAGTACTTC
D: TRBD2
J: TRBJ2-7
size: few
V: TRBV29-1

CDR3: CASSGTGGANYGYTF
DNA: TGTGCCAGCAGCGGGACAGGGGGGGCTAACTATGGCTACACCTTC
D: TRBD1
J: TRBJ1-2
size: many
V: TRBV28

CDR3: CASSMVRPDGFNEQFF
DNA: TGTGCCAGTAGTATGGTTCGGCCGGATGGGTTCAATGAGCAGTTCTTC
D: NA
J: TRBJ2-1
size: once
V: TRBV19

CDR3: CASSWNRGATGNEQFF
DNA: TGTGCCAGCAGCTGGAACAGGGGCGCGACAGGCAATGAGCAGTTCTTC
D: TRBD1
J: TRBJ2-1
size: NA
V: TRBV7-9

CDR3: CASSEIRIDTQYF
DNA: TGTGCCAGCAGTGAAATACGGATAGATACGCAGTATTTT
D: NA
J: TRBJ2-3
size: NA
V: TRBV6-2/TRBV6-3

CDR3: CASSEWRSRSYEQYF
DNA: TGTGCCAGCAGTGAATGGCGGTCTCGTTCCTACGAGCAGTACTTC
D: NA
J: TRBJ2-7
size: many
V: TRBV2

CDR3: CASSRGSTEASF
DNA: TGTGCCAGCAGCAGGGGTTCCACTGAAGCTTCCTTT
D: NA
J: TRBJ1-1
size: NA
V: TRBV28

CDR3: CASSSGLAGTLNHEQYF
DNA: TGTGCCAGCAGTTCGGGACTAGCGGGGACTCTAAACCACGAGCAGTACTTC
D: TRBD2
J: TRBJ2-7
size: NA
V: TRBV6-2/TRBV6-3

CDR3: CSARHKSYHSDEKLFF
DNA: TGCAGTGCTAGACACAAGAGCTACCATAGTGATGAAAAACTGTTTTTT
D: NA
J: TRBJ1-4
size: once
V: TRBV20-1

CDR3: CSVRGSGLRNEQFF
DNA: TGCAGTGTGAGGGGGAGCGGTCTACGGAATGAGCAGTTCTTC
D: NA
J: TRBJ2-1
size: few
V: TRBV20-1

CDR3: CASSGTRGGEQYF
DNA: TGTGCCAGTAGCGGGACTAGGGGGGGCGAGCAGTACTTC
D: TRBD2
J: TRBJ2-7
size: few
V: TRBV19

CDR3: CASSQDGTGGIQETQYF
DNA: TGCGCCAGCAGCCAAGACGGGACGGGAGGGATACAAGAGACCCAGTACTTC
D: TRBD2
J: TRBJ2-5
size: once
V: TRBV4-1

CDR3: CASSFYSVGETQYF
DNA: TGTGCCAGCAGTTTCTACAGCGTCGGGGAGACCCAGTACTTC
D: NA
J: TRBJ2-5
size: few
V: TRBV12-3/TRBV12-4

CDR3: CASSFTTGGVQGNSPLHF
DNA: TGTGCCAGCAGTTTTACCACAGGGGGCGTTCAGGGTAATTCACCCCTCCACTTT
D: TRBD1
J: TRBJ1-6
size: many
V: TRBV12-3/TRBV12-4